This TCR beta chain emerged from a study of T cell responses to AZD1222 COVID-19 vaccine. Study-level findings and limits: Among the donors, most were white British and more were female, and clonal diversity was possibly underestimated.

Comment on this clone: Its matching antigen is unknown.

The data were produced by immunoSEQ multiplex PCR, yet TCRdb's version contains in-frame clones alone and is incomplete. The repertoire holds approximately 220,000 clones, with around 93% as singletons. There are 14 residues in the CDR3. V was cut by 1 base and J by 8 bases, with 11 bases left in between. Germline CDR1 MNHNS, CDR2 SASEGT. The chain is built from TRBV6-1 and TRBJ1-4; D remains ambiguous. The TCR originated in an adult in good health. Sample: peripheral blood, taken on day 0 of MenACWY control vaccination. The DNA of the CDR3 is TGTGCCAGCAGTGAAGACCCCGGACGCGAAAAACTGTTTTTT. This gives the protein CASSEDPGREKLFF.